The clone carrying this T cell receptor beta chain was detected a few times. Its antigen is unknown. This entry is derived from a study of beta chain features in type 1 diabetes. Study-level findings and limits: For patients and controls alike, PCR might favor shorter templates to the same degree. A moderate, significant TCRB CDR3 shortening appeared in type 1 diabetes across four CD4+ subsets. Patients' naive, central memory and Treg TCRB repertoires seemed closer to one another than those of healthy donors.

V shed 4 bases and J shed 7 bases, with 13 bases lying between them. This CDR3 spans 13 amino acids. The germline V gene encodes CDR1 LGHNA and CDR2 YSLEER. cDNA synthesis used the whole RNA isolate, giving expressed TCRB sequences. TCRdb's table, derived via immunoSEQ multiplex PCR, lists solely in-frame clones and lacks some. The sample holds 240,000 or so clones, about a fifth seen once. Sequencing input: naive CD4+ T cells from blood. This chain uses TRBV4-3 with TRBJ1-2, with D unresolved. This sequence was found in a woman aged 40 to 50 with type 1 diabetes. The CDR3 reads CASSRNEVGGYTF. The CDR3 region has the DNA TGCGCCAGCAGCCGAAATGAGGTCGGTGGCTACACCTTC.